The T cell receptor beta chain under discussion was sequenced for a study of T cells after yellow fever vaccination. In this sample, this clonotype turned up many times. TCRdb re-called the 5' RACE reads with MiXCR, one entry per CDR3 protein. The table includes around 140,000 distinct CDR3 sequences, just over 6.5% detected once. The CDR3 runs to 13 residues. Germline V gene sequence: CDR1 LNHDA, CDR2 SQIVND (reference sequence). V gave up 3 bases and J gave up 9 bases, with 12 bases separating them. V gene TRBV19 combines with J gene TRBJ2-4, with D perhaps TRBD2 (6 bases). The material was CD4+ T cells sorted from PBMCs, obtained 10 days after the yellow fever booster vaccination. The clonotype originates from a young man who received the YFV17D yellow fever vaccine. The DNA of the CDR3 is TGTGCCAGTAGTATTCGGCGGGGTCTCATTCAGTACTTC. This codes for CASSIRRGLIQYF.